These T cell receptor beta chains were read from a single sample in a study of CD8 T cells in ankylosing spondylitis. TCRdb itself ran the 5' RACE reads through MiXCR, one entry per CDR3 protein. The sample shows approximately 250,000 distinct CDR3 sequences, 7% to 10% of them seen only once. The sample was blood, either unsorted or a sorted T cell fraction (not recorded which). The receptors originated from a female donor with ankylosing spondylitis or in good health (not recorded which). CDR3s include the opening cysteine and the closing phenylalanine or tryptophan. The order of the fields is V gene, J gene, CDR3 protein.

TRBV20-1	TRBJ1-1	CSASAGPNTEAFF
TRBV6-1	TRBJ2-2	CASRKLQGTGELFF
TRBV6-2/TRBV6-3	TRBJ2-4	CASSHGAPIQYF
TRBV6-2/TRBV6-3	TRBJ2-2	CASSYSERASDTGELFF
TRBV28	TRBJ1-5	CASCPGMAYQPQHF
TRBV20-1	TRBJ1-6	CSAAPGQGDSPLHF
TRBV29-1	TRBJ2-5	CSVGTVQGETQYF
TRBV7-2	TRBJ2-1	CASRLAAEQFF
TRBV7-2	TRBJ2-3	CASSFLGDTQYF
TRBV10-3	TRBJ2-2	CAISGGGTTFTGELFF
TRBV12-3/TRBV12-4	TRBJ1-4	CASSFLGDGFEKLFF
TRBV6-1	TRBJ1-3	CASGDGRDLTIYF
TRBV7-9	TRBJ2-1	CASSSPGYNEQFF
TRBV12-3/TRBV12-4	TRBJ2-1	CASTNPINEQFF
TRBV7-9	TRBJ2-1	CASSPLTSTDEQFF
TRBV5-5	TRBJ2-1	CASSFGWGRSSYNEQFF
TRBV4-2	TRBJ2-2	CASSPEQGADTGELFF
TRBV3-1	TRBJ2-5	CASSPDRGLGETQYF
TRBV5-5	TRBJ2-2	CASSPDRKNTGELFF
TRBV10-3	TRBJ2-1	CAISERLAGVPNEQFF
TRBV20-1	TRBJ2-5	CSAPATGKETQYF
TRBV2	TRBJ2-1	CASSRGRGNEQFF
TRBV4-1	TRBJ2-3	CASSRRAVGTDTQYF
TRBV12-3/TRBV12-4	TRBJ1-1	CASIGPAATEAFF
TRBV7-2	TRBJ1-2	CASSLGGSTHGYTF
TRBV5-5	TRBJ2-7	CASSPQGTYEQYF
TRBV2	TRBJ1-4	CASGPARDRVFEKLFF
TRBV15	TRBJ2-3	CATSSWTSRNTDTQYF
TRBV6-2/TRBV6-3	TRBJ1-5	CASSWSTVSHQPQHF
TRBV29-1	TRBJ2-7	CSVGRADEQYF
TRBV20-1	TRBJ2-1	CSARSESAGGLGSYNEQFF
TRBV20-1	TRBJ2-7	CSARGYEQYF
TRBV7-2	TRBJ1-5	CASSLVGDTRQPQHF
TRBV7-3	TRBJ1-2	CASSSRQGPYGYTF
TRBV20-1	TRBJ1-3	CSANSRSSGNTIYF
TRBV7-4	TRBJ2-7	CASSLRVGTLHEQYF